This T cell receptor (beta chain) originates from a study of blood T cells in healthy people across ages. Trimming at V came to 7 bases and at J to 2 bases, leaving 7 bases not matched to a gene. Germline V gene sequence: CDR1 MNHNY, CDR2 SVGAGI (reference sequence). The CDR3 length is 15 residues. In this sample, this clonotype turned up once. Then a second PCR, running roughly 6 to 11 cycles, was carried out with a sample-barcoded 5' primer and a J-beta primer mix. TCRdb itself ran the 5' RACE reads through MiXCR, one entry per CDR3 protein. The table includes around 1.5 million distinct CDR3 sequences, roughly 64% detected once.

The sequencing sample was made of blood. This TCR was recovered from a man younger than 35 in good health. The chain carries TRBV6-6 and TRBJ2-3, with 9 bases fitting TRBD2. The CDR3 bases are TGTGCCAGCACCCAGAGACTAGCGGACACAGATACGCAGTATTTT. This encodes CASTQRLADTDTQYF.